Each of the 22 T cell receptor beta chains below was sequenced from the same sample in a study of blood T cell repertoires in COVID-19. Data came from immunoSEQ multiplex PCR; TCRdb stores just in-frame clones and leaves some out. In the table there are roughly 250,000 clones, around 87% of which are singletons. The sample consisted of PBMCs or T cells enriched from blood (not recorded which). Source of these receptors: a woman between 50 and 59 years old who had recovered from COVID-19.

V is TRBV3-1 (or the pseudogene TRBV3-2) and J is TRBJ1-1; no clear D. V was pared by 1 base and J by 0 bases, with 6 bases between. This CDR3 is built from 14 residues. CDR1 is LGHDT, CDR2 YNNKEL, per germline (reference sequence). CDR3: CASSQAGVNTEAFF. For the CDR3, the DNA is TGTGCCAGCAGCCAAGCCGGGGTGAACACTGAAGCTTTCTTT.

CDR3 coding DNA: TGTGCCTGGAGTGTTTCCGGCGGGGGAAAGACCCAGTACTTC. It is translated as CAWSVSGGGKTQYF. The rearrangement joins TRBV30 to TRBJ2-5; 7 bases are shared with TRBD2. The J segment lost 6 bases and the V segment lost 0 bases, leaving 7 bases of the junction unmatched. Germline CDR1 is GTSNPN and CDR2 is SVGIG (reference sequence). This CDR3 contains 14 residues.

Points on this clone: Other DNA sequences within the sample encode an identical CDR3. The chain is built from TRBV5-1 and TRBJ1-2, with TRBD1 matching 10 bases. The CDR3 is 13 residues long. Germline lookup yields CDR1 SGHRS and CDR2 YFSETQ. V shed 7 bases and J 7 bases; nucleotides not matched to a gene: 7. CDR3 in amino acids: CASSTGTGVGYTF. CDR3 in DNA: TGCGCCAGCTCAACCGGGACAGGGGTTGGCTACACCTTC.

The CDR3 DNA follows: TGTGCCAGCAGCCCAATAGCGGGAGCCACAGATACGCAGTATTTT. Encoded protein: CASSPIAGATDTQYF. The V call is TRBV9, the J call TRBJ2-3; 9 positions agree with TRBD2. Trimming at V came to 4 bases and at J to 2 bases, leaving 5 bases not matched to a gene. This CDR3 has 15 residues. Germline lookup yields CDR1 SGDLS and CDR2 YYNGEE.

The V call is TRBV28, the J call TRBJ1-5; 10 positions agree with TRBD1. The CDR3 has 16 residues. Germline CDR1 reads MDHEN; CDR2 reads SYDVKM. With V trimmed by 4 bases and J by 3 bases, 6 bases remained unmatched. CDR3 sequence reads: CASSSYGTGDNQPQHF. In DNA form, the CDR3 reads TGTGCCAGCAGTTCATATGGGACAGGGGACAATCAGCCCCAGCATTTT.

The V and J genes are TRBV11-2 and TRBJ2-5; 14 bases line up with TRBD2. The germline V gene has CDR1 SGHAT and CDR2 FQNNGV. The CDR3 loop spans 16 amino acids. Unmatched junction bases numbered 0, after V lost 1 base and J lost 2 bases. CDR3 DNA: TGTGCCAGCAGCTTAGGACTAGCGGGAGGGCAAGAGACCCAGTACTTC. Protein sequence: CASSLGLAGGQETQYF.

The chain recombines TRBV29-1 with TRBJ1-4, with D tentatively TRBD1 (6 bases). Germline V gives CDR1 SQVTM, CDR2 ANQGSEA. V gave up 7 bases and J gave up 7 bases, with 16 bases separating them. The CDR3 runs 13 residues. CDR3 bases: TGCAGCGCACCGGGACAAGGGAGTGAAAAACTGTTTTTT. Translating gives CSAPGQGSEKLFF.

The gene calls are TRBV27 and TRBJ1-1; 7 bases match TRBD1. Per the germline V gene, CDR1 is MNHEY and CDR2 is SMNVEV (reference sequence). The CDR3 consists of 14 residues. V lost 6 bases, J lost 7 bases, and 11 bases stayed unmatched. CDR3 region: CASRKQGDIIEAFF. In DNA, the CDR3 is TGTGCCAGCAGGAAGCAGGGGGATATAATTGAAGCTTTCTTT.

The chain employs TRBV6-2 or TRBV6-3 and TRBJ1-3; D is unclear. CDR3 length equals 11 residues. V gave up 5 bases and J gave up 4 bases, with 3 bases separating them. Germline lookup yields CDR1 MNHEY and CDR2 SVGEGT. CDR3 nucleotide sequence: TGTGCCAGCAGTCAGGGAAACACCATATATTTT. Protein product: CASSQGNTIYF.

The sample holds one count of this clone. This chain joins TRBV4-2 and TRBJ2-1; D is unresolved. Deletions cut 0 bases from V and 0 bases from J, with 12 bases between. Germline V gene sequence: CDR1 LGHNA, CDR2 YNFKEQ. This CDR3 is built from 17 residues. The CDR3 DNA is TGTGCCAGCAGCCAAGACTCTCTGTGGAGCTCCTACAATGAGCAGTTCTTC. As protein: CASSQDSLWSSYNEQFF.

The V gene is TRBV2, the J gene TRBJ2-2, with 13 bases aligning to TRBD2. V dropped 4 bases and J dropped 7; count of bases not matched to a gene: 15. This CDR3 region has 19 residues. The germline V gene has CDR1 SNHLY and CDR2 FYNNEI. DNA of the CDR3: TGTGCCAGCAGTGTTGGACTAGCGGGAGTATTTTTCGGGGTCGGGGAGCTGTTTTTT. Its translation is CASSVGLAGVFFGVGELFF. Drawing the rest from reference TRBV2 and TRBJ2-2, the complete variable domain is EPEVTQTPSHQVTQMGQEVILRCVPISNHLYFYWYRQILGQKVEFLVSFYNNEISEKSEIFDDQFSVERPDGSNFTLKIRSTKLEDSAMYFCASSVGLAGVFFGVGELFFGEGSRLTVL.

V is TRBV23-1 and J is TRBJ1-2; D is undetermined. TRBV23-1 is an open reading frame whose function is uncertain. V was cut by 2 bases and J by 6 bases, with 16 bases left in between. This CDR3 has 15 amino acids. CDR3 in amino acids: CASSQSPWGGDGYTF. CDR3 DNA: TGCGCCAGCAGTCAAAGCCCCTGGGGAGGAGATGGCTACACCTTC.

As concerns this clone: A read error may produce the germline difference seen at one junction end. This chain connects TRBV13 to TRBJ2-3; 7 bases align to TRBD2. The length of the CDR3 is 14 residues. Germline V gives CDR1 PRHDT, CDR2 FYEKMQ (reference sequence). CDR3 sequence (DNA): TGTGCCAGCAGCTCAGGTGAAGGGCGGGAGTTAAAGCATTTT. Amino acids: CASSSGEGRELKHF.

The chain recombines TRBV5-8 with TRBJ2-3, with 7 nucleotides matching TRBD2. Germline V gene sequence: CDR1 SGHTS, CDR2 YDEGEE. The CDR3 consists of 14 residues. V lost 4 bases to trimming and J lost 1 base; unmatched junction nucleotides: 3. CDR3 DNA sequence: TGTGCCAGCAGCCGAACTAGCGGCACAGATACGCAGTATTTT. This sequence encodes CASSRTSGTDTQYF.

This clone was recorded a few times. The rearrangement uses TRBV27 and TRBJ2-2; 8 bases are a match to TRBD1. The CDR3 covers 16 residues. Germline assignment: CDR1 MNHEY and CDR2 SMNVEV (reference sequence). V dropped 6 bases and J dropped 2; count of bases not matched to a gene: 8. For the CDR3, the DNA is TGTGCCAGCAGACACGCAGGGGGCACTAACACCGGGGAGCTGTTTTTT. Encoded protein: CASRHAGGTNTGELFF.

DNA for the CDR3: TGTGCCACCAGCAGAGAACACCCCCCTCCCAATGAGCAGTTCTTC. This encodes CATSREHPPPNEQFF. The chain employs TRBV15 and TRBJ2-1; D is uncertain. V was shortened by 0 bases and J by 6 bases, with 12 bases between the two germline ends. This CDR3 is 15 amino acids long. Looked up from germline, CDR1 is LNHNV and CDR2 is YYDKDF (reference sequence).

Only a few counts were recorded for this clone. This rearrangement joins TRBV6-1 to TRBJ1-5; perhaps TRBD1 as D (5 bases). With 2 bases removed from V and 11 bases from J, the gap between germline ends came to 13 bases. Per germline, CDR1 MNHNS and CDR2 SASEGT. The CDR3 is 13 amino acids. The CDR3 DNA sequence: TGTGCCAGCAGTGAACAGGGTTCTAGGTCCCAGCATTTT. It translates to CASSEQGSRSQHF.

The chain is built from TRBV28 and TRBJ2-7; the D gene is possibly TRBD1 (5 bases). V lost 6 bases and J lost 10, with 19 bases in between. Germline V gives CDR1 MDHEN, CDR2 SYDVKM. This CDR3 region has 13 residues. CDR3 loop: CASSSPDTTYQYF. CDR3 nucleotide sequence: TGTGCCAGCAGCTCCCCGGACACCACGTATCAGTACTTC.

J is TRBJ2-6 and V is TRBV27; unclear D gene. Deletions cut 2 bases from V and 5 bases from J, with 10 bases between. This CDR3 contains 15 residues. CDR1 is MNHEY, CDR2 SMNVEV, per germline (reference sequence). In nucleotides, the CDR3 is TGTGCCAGCAGTTTAACACTATCTTGGGCCAACGTCCTGACTTTC. Its translation: CASSLTLSWANVLTF. The full variable domain, its missing parts supplied by reference TRBV27 and TRBJ2-6, is EAQVTQNPRYLITVTGKKLTVTCSQNMNHEYMSWYRQDPGLGLRQIYYSMNVEVTDKGDVPEGYKVSRKEKRNFPLILESPSPNQTSLYFCASSLTLSWANVLTFGAGSRLTVL.

The chain joins TRBV4-1 to TRBJ2-1, with 8 bases identical to TRBD2. The CDR3 length is 15 residues. V gave up 3 bases and J gave up 8 bases; unmatched junction bases: 9. Germline values: CDR1 MGHRA, CDR2 YSYEKL. CDR3 DNA: TGCGCCAGCAGCCAGCTGACCAGCGGGAGTCATGAGCAGTTCTTC. It specifies CASSQLTSGSHEQFF.

The rearrangement uses TRBV11-2 and TRBJ1-6; tentatively, D is TRBD1 (6 bases). Germline assignment: CDR1 SGHAT and CDR2 FQNNGV. Trimming removed 5 bases from V and 5 bases from J, with 22 bases in between. The CDR3 contains 18 residues. The CDR3, as DNA: TGTGCCAGCAGCCAACTTCGGACAGAACTGATACATAATTCACCCCTCCACTTT. This gives the protein CASSQLRTELIHNSPLHF.

The V gene is TRBV5-4, the J gene TRBJ2-5, with D possibly matching TRBD2 (6 bases). V lost 3 bases, J lost 5 bases, and 11 bases lay in between. The CDR3 extends over 13 amino acids. The germline gives CDR1 SGHNT, CDR2 YYREEE (reference sequence). In DNA form, the CDR3 reads TGTGCCAGCAGCTCGGGAGAGGGGGAGACCCAGTACTTC. Encoded protein: CASSSGEGETQYF.